One T cell receptor (beta chain) is described in this entry. The table came from immunoSEQ multiplex PCR; TCRdb's copy has only in-frame clones and leaves some out. This repertoire shows 2 million to 3 million clones, 93% found once; its top ten account for more than 0.35%. These data come from a study of shared clonotypes between healthy human individuals. There were only Caucasian adults among the donors, and all lived in Nashville, Tennessee. V was clipped by 4 bases and J by 8 bases, with 17 bases between them. CDR3 length equals 14 residues. Germline CDR1 reads MDHEN; CDR2 reads SYDVKM. The chain couples TRBV28 to TRBJ2-5; D uncertain. The sample was naive CD4+ T cells from PBMCs. Subset defined: CD45RA+ positively selected. This receptor was obtained from a man aged 18 to 35 in good health. Some clones in this sample may be carry-over from other donors' samples. The CDR3 DNA sequence: TGTGCCAGCAGTTCCGCTCAGCAAACCTTAACCCAGTACTTC. The encoded protein is CASSSAQQTLTQYF.